This T cell receptor beta chain derives from a study of cytomegalovirus exposure and HLA in healthy donors. Whole-study results and caveats: One later analysis reportedly identified an Asian-associated ancestry cluster that showed fewer N-insertions than the approximately 700-donor mean.

Vbeta (60) and Jbeta (13) primers were used in the PCR. Measured with immunoSEQ multiplex PCR; TCRdb has only the in-frame clones, and not every one. The listing contains tens of thousands of clones. A remark on this clone: The antigen remains unidentified.

The sequenced sample was PBMCs. The sequence was obtained from a man aged 50 to 60 in good health and CMV-seropositive.

The CDR3, as DNA: TGCGCCAGCAGCCAAGAGCTGGTACAGTACAATGAGCAGTTCTTC. Its protein is CASSQELVQYNEQFF. The chain couples TRBV4-3 to TRBJ2-1, with unresolved D. The germline V gene has CDR1 LGHNA and CDR2 YSLEER. The V end was cut by 0 bases, the J end by 4 bases, with 10 bases between. The CDR3 is made up of 15 amino acids.